This TCR beta chain was retrieved from a study of radiation and T cells in renal cell carcinoma. V lost 7 bases and J lost 9; bases outside the gene matches: 15. The length of the CDR3 is 16 residues. Germline values: CDR1 MNHNY, CDR2 SVGAGI (reference sequence). Regarding the study as a whole: Pretreatment tumor biopsies were lacking, so baseline clonotypes are unknown.

This clone occurred a few times. Its antigen is unidentified. The data were produced by immunoSEQ multiplex PCR, yet TCRdb's version contains in-frame clones alone and is incomplete. This sample has roughly 170,000 clones, with about 87% found just once. As to time point: blood 4 weeks post-SBRT, at nephrectomy. This sample's treatment: 15 Gy SBRT to primary tumor, nephrectomy 4 weeks later. The patient's renal cell carcinoma had clear cell pathology. The material was blood, obtained from a patient whose treatment included radiotherapy and nephrectomy. This receptor was obtained from a woman in her forties or fifties with renal cell carcinoma. The chain is built from TRBV6-6 and TRBJ1-6; the match to TRBD1 covers 7 bases. The CDR3 sequence is CASTPGRGARGSPLHF. Here the CDR3 DNA reads TGTGCCAGCACCCCAGGCAGGGGGGCCCGGGGTTCACCCCTCCACTTT.